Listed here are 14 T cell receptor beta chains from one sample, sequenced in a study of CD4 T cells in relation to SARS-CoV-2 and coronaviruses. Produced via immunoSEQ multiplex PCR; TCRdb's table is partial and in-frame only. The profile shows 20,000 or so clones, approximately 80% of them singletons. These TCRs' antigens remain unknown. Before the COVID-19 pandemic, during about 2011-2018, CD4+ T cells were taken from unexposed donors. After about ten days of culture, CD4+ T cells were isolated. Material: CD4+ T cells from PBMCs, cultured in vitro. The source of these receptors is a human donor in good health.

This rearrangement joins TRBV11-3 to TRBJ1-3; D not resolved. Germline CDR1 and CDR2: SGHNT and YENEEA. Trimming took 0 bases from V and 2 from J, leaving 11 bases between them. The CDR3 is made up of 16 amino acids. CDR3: CASSLDGEDPGNTIYF. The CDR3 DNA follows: TGTGCCAGCAGCTTAGACGGTGAGGATCCTGGAAACACCATATATTTT. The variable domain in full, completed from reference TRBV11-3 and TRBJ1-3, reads EAGVVQSPRYKIIEKKQPVAFWCNPISGHNTLYWYLQNLGQGPELLIRYENEEAVDDSQLPKDRFSAERLKGVDSTLKIQPAELGDSAVYLCASSLDGEDPGNTIYFGEGSWLTVV.

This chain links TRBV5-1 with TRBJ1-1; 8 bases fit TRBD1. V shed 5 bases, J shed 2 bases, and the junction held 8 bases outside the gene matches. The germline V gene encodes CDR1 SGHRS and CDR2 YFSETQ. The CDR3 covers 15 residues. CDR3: CASRRDRQINTEAFF. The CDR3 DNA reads TGCGCCAGCAGACGGGACAGGCAGATCAACACTGAAGCTTTCTTT.

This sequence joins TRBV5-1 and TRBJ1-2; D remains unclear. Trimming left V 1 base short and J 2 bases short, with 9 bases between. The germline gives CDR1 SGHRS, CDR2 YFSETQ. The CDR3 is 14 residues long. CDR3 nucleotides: TGCGCCAGCAGCTTGTTACGGGCCAACTATGGCTACACCTTC. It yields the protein CASSLLRANYGYTF.

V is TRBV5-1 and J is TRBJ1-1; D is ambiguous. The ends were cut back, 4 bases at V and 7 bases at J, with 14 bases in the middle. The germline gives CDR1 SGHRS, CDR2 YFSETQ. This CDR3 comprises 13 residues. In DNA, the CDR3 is TGCGCCAGCAGCCCACCCGACGGAGATGAAGCTTTCTTT. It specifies CASSPPDGDEAFF.

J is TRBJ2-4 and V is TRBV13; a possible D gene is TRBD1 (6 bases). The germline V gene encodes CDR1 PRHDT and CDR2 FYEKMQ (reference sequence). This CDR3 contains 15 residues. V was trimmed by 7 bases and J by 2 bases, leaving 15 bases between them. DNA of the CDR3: TGTGCCAGCAAGAAACAGGGCGCAACCAAAAACATTCAGTACTTC. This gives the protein CASKKQGATKNIQYF. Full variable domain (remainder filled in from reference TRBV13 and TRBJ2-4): AAGVIQSPRHLIKEKRETATLKCYPIPRHDTVYWYQQGPGQDPQFLISFYEKMQSDKGSIPDRFSAQQFSDYHSELNMSSLELGDSALYFCASKKQGATKNIQYFGAGTRLSVL.

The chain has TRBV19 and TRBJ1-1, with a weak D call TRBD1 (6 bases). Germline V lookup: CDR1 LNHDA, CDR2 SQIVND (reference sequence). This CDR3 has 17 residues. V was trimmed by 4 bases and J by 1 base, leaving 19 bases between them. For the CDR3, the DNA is TGTGCCAGTAGTAGCGAGGTTGCAGGGGAATGGAACACTGAAGCTTTCTTT. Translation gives CASSSEVAGEWNTEAFF.

For the CDR3, the DNA is TGCGCCAGCAGCTTGGACAGGGTCGGGAATGAGCAGTTCTTC. Its translation: CASSLDRVGNEQFF. This chain joins TRBV5-1 and TRBJ2-1; D may be TRBD1 (6 bases). With 0 bases removed from V and 7 bases from J, the gap between germline ends came to 11 bases. CDR3 length equals 14 residues. CDR1 is SGHRS and CDR2 is YFSETQ in the germline V gene.

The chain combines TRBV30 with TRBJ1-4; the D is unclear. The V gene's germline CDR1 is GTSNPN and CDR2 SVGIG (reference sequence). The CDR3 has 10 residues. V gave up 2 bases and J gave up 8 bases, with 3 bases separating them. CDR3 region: CAWSSEKLFF. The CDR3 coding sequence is TGTGCCTGGAGTTCGGAAAAACTGTTTTTT.

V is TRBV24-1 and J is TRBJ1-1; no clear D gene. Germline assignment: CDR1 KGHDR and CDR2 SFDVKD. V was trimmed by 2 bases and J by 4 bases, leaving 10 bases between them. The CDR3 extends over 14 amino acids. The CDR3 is CATSDSGRATEAFF. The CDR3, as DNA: TGTGCCACCAGTGATTCAGGACGGGCCACTGAAGCTTTCTTT.

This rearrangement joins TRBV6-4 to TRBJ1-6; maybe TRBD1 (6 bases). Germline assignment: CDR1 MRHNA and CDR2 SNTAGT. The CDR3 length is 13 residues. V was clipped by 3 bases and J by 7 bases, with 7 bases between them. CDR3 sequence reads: CASSEGANSPLHF. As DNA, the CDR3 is TGTGCCAGCAGTGAGGGGGCGAATTCACCCCTCCACTTT.

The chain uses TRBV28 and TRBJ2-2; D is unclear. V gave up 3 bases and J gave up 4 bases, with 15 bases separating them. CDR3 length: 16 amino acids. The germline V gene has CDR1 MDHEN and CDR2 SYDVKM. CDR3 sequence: CASSFPEVFGTGELFF. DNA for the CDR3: TGTGCCAGCAGTTTCCCCGAAGTCTTTGGCACCGGGGAGCTGTTTTTT.

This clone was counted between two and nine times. The CDR3: CAWSDTQVYGEKLFF. In DNA form, the CDR3 reads TGTGCCTGGAGTGATACACAGGTCTATGGTGAAAAACTGTTTTTT. The chain employs TRBV30 and TRBJ1-4; tentatively, D is TRBD1 (5 bases). CDR3 size: 15 residues. CDR1 GTSNPN and CDR2 SVGIG come from the germline V gene (reference sequence). V lost 1 base and J lost 7, with 16 bases in between.

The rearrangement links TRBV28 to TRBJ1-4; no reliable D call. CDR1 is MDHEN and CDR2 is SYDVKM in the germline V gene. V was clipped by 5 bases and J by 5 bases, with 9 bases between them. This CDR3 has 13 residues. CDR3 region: CASSPAGNEKLFF. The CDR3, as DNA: TGTGCCAGCAGTCCTGCGGGGAATGAAAAACTGTTTTTT. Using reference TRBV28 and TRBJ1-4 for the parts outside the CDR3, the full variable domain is DVKVTQSSRYLVKRTGEKVFLECVQDMDHENMFWYRQDPGLGLRLIYFSYDVKMKEKGDIPEGYSVSREKKERFSLILESASTNQTSMYLCASSPAGNEKLFFGSGTQLSVL.

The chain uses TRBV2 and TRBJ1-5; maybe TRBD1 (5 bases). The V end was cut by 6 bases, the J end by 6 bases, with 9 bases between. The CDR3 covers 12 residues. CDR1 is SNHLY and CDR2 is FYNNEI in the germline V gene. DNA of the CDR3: TGTGCCAGCAGGACGGGGGGTCAGCCCCAGCATTTT. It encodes CASRTGGQPQHF.